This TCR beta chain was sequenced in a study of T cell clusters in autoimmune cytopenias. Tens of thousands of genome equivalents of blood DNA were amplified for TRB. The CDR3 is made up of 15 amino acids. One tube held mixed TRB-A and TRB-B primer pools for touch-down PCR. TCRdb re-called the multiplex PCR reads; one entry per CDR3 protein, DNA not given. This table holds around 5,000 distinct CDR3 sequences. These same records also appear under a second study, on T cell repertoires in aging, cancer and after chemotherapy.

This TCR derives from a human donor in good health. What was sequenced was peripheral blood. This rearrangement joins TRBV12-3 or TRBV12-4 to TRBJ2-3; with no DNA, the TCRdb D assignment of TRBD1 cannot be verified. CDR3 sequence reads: CASSLMAGGTDTQYF.